The 23 T cell receptor beta chains reported below all come from one sample, sequenced in a study of blood T cell repertoires in COVID-19. Clones were read by immunoSEQ multiplex PCR, and TCRdb kept only the in-frame ones, dropping some. The data hold roughly 300,000 clones, with approximately 89% observed a single time. What was sequenced was peripheral blood. These receptors were taken from a woman in her twenties or thirties with COVID-19, enrolled during active disease.

A few counts support this clone. The chain uses TRBV19 and TRBJ1-1; TRBD1 agrees at 7 bases. After removal of 7 bases from V and 0 bases from J, the junction contained 5 bases not matched to a gene. Per germline, CDR1 LNHDA and CDR2 SQIVND (reference sequence). This CDR3 comprises 14 residues. The CDR3 region is CASTRQGMNTEAFF. The CDR3 nucleotides are TGTGCCAGTACTCGACAGGGCATGAACACTGAAGCTTTCTTT.

The rearrangement uses TRBV2 and TRBJ1-4, with D tentatively TRBD1 (5 bases). This CDR3 is 13 amino acids long. Trimming took 6 bases from V and 5 from J, leaving 10 bases between them. From germline, CDR1 is SNHLY and CDR2 FYNNEI. This CDR3 reads CASSARGNEKLFF. CDR3 sequence (DNA): TGTGCCAGCAGCGCCCGGGGGAATGAAAAACTGTTTTTT.

In the case of this clone: At one end, the junction sequence differs from germline, possibly due to a read error. The rearrangement joins TRBV7-3 to TRBJ1-1, with 7 bases matching TRBD1. The CDR3 has 13 residues. Germline V gene lookup returns CDR1 SGHTA and CDR2 FQGTGA. CDR3 bases: TGTGCCAGCAGCCTAACAGGGGCCTCTGAAGCTTTCTTT. Protein sequence: CASSLTGASEAFF.

The V call is TRBV2, the J call TRBJ1-4; 8 nucleotides match TRBD1. Germline V gene lookup returns CDR1 SNHLY and CDR2 FYNNEI. This CDR3 spans 15 amino acids. J gave up 8 bases and V 6 bases, and 11 bases lay outside the gene matches. This CDR3 is CASSETDRGGEKLFF. CDR3 coding DNA: TGTGCCAGCAGCGAAACTGACAGGGGAGGCGAAAAACTGTTTTTT.

The chain carries TRBV4-1 and TRBJ1-2; D not certain. This CDR3 is built from 16 residues. From germline, CDR1 is MGHRA and CDR2 YSYEKL. The V gene lost 1 base and the J gene lost 2 bases, with 14 bases spanning the gap. CDR3 coding DNA: TGCGCCAGCAGCCAAGTTGGCGGAGCCTTAAACTATGGCTACACCTTC. This sequence encodes CASSQVGGALNYGYTF.

V is TRBV29-1 and J is TRBJ2-1, with TRBD2 matching over 9 bases. There are 15 residues in the CDR3. The V gene end was trimmed by 2 bases and the J gene end by 4 bases; junction bases not matched to a gene: 6. Germline lookup yields CDR1 SQVTM and CDR2 ANQGSEA. CDR3 region: CSVEQTSGYYNEQFF. The CDR3 DNA is TGCAGCGTTGAACAAACTAGCGGGTATTACAATGAGCAGTTCTTC.

The chain has TRBV4-1 and TRBJ2-7; 10 bases match TRBD2. The V gene end was trimmed by 8 bases and the J gene end by 6 bases; junction bases not matched to a gene: 7. The CDR3 covers 13 residues. The germline gives CDR1 MGHRA, CDR2 YSYEKL. The CDR3, as DNA: TGCGCCAGCCGGCCTAGCGGGAGTTTCGAGCAGTACTTC. It yields the protein CASRPSGSFEQYF.

Of note for this clone: The sample holds other DNA sequences that translate to the same CDR3. V gene TRBV5-1 combines with J gene TRBJ2-3; the match to TRBD2 covers 7 bases. Germline V CDR1 and CDR2: SGHRS, YFSETQ. The J segment lost 0 bases and the V segment lost 0 bases, leaving 4 bases of the junction unmatched. The CDR3 is 16 residues long. DNA of the CDR3: TGCGCCAGCAGCTTGGGAGCGGGATCTAGCACAGATACGCAGTATTTT. As protein: CASSLGAGSSTDTQYF.

This chain uses TRBV27 with TRBJ1-2; D not resolved. The germline V and J ends were trimmed by 2 bases and 6 bases, with 10 bases remaining between them. The germline V gene has CDR1 MNHEY and CDR2 SMNVEV (reference sequence). The CDR3 length is 13 residues. The CDR3, as DNA: TGTGCCAGCAGTTTAGGAGGCCCACATGGCTACACCTTC. It is translated as CASSLGGPHGYTF.

This clone was detected once. This chain uses TRBV19 with TRBJ1-4; D not resolved. Looked up from germline, CDR1 is LNHDA and CDR2 is SQIVND (reference sequence). Trimming left V 5 bases short and J 8 bases short, with 12 bases between. The CDR3 is made up of 13 amino acids. In nucleotides, the CDR3 is TGTGCCAGTAGTCTCGGTCGCACCGAAAAACTGTTTTTT. Encoded protein: CASSLGRTEKLFF.

The chain uses TRBV2 and TRBJ1-2; D not certain. CDR1 and CDR2 from the germline V gene are SNHLY and FYNNEI. Trimming stripped 7 bases from V and 8 bases from J, with 20 bases between. This CDR3 has 14 amino acids. DNA for the CDR3: TGTGCCAGCAATGGAGGCCCCGCTGCGGGGGGCTACACCTTC. Amino acid sequence: CASNGGPAAGGYTF.

This clone was recorded only once. The chain combines TRBV11-3 with TRBJ2-2; TRBD2 matches 9 bases. The length of the CDR3 is 15 residues. Germline V lookup: CDR1 SGHNT, CDR2 YENEEA. With V trimmed by 5 bases and J by 4 bases, 5 bases remained unmatched. As DNA, the CDR3 is TGTGCCAGCAGCGTTAGCGGGAGTATCACCGGGGAGCTGTTTTTT. Its protein product is CASSVSGSITGELFF.

CDR3 region: CSVTRSDTQYF. The DNA for the CDR3 is TGCAGCGTCACGAGATCAGATACGCAGTATTTT. The chain uses TRBV29-1 and TRBJ2-3; D is undetermined. The V end was cut by 6 bases, the J end by 4 bases, with 8 bases between. Germline CDR1 reads SQVTM; CDR2 reads ANQGSEA. The CDR3 loop spans 11 amino acids.

This chain links TRBV5-1 with TRBJ2-3; TRBD1 matches at 9 bases. The CDR3 length is 16 residues. The junction had 9 bases not matched to a gene; V was cut back by 4 bases and J by 3 bases. The germline gives CDR1 SGHRS, CDR2 YFSETQ. CDR3 coding DNA: TGCGCCAGCAGCGTCCCTGGACAGGGGACGACAGATACGCAGTATTTT. Its protein product is CASSVPGQGTTDTQYF.

The chain employs TRBV2 and TRBJ2-1; D possibly corresponds to TRBD1 (6 bases). This CDR3 contains 15 residues. The germline V gene encodes CDR1 SNHLY and CDR2 FYNNEI. Trimming shortened V by 1 base and J by 4 bases, and 11 bases separated the two germline ends. CDR3 sequence (DNA): TGTGCCAGCAGTGAAGGCATCACAGGGTACAATGAGCAGTTCTTC. Translated: CASSEGITGYNEQFF.

This clone was counted once. The V gene is TRBV7-2, the J gene TRBJ2-1; D not resolved. The germline V gene encodes CDR1 SGHTA and CDR2 FQGNSA. CDR3 length: 15 amino acids. Trimming removed 5 bases at V and 0 bases at J, with 11 bases between. The CDR3 DNA follows: TGTGCCAGCAGCCCCTCTAGAAGCTCCTACAATGAGCAGTTCTTC. It codes for CASSPSRSSYNEQFF.

This chain links TRBV28 with TRBJ2-5; the D is unclear. Trimming cost V 6 bases and J 7 bases, with 15 bases left between them. This CDR3 region has 13 residues. CDR1 is MDHEN, CDR2 SYDVKM, per germline. CDR3: CASRDRGVGTQYF. CDR3 nucleotides: TGTGCCAGCAGAGATAGAGGCGTGGGGACCCAGTACTTC.

This chain joins TRBV9 and TRBJ1-6, with D unclear. V dropped 3 bases and J dropped 7 bases, with 17 bases sitting between them. The CDR3 sequence is 16 residues long. The germline CDR1 and CDR2 sequences are SGDLS and YYNGEE. The chain's CDR3 is CASSAPEPLLNSPLHF. As DNA, the CDR3 is TGTGCCAGCAGCGCCCCGGAACCGCTACTAAATTCACCCCTCCACTTT.

The CDR3 sequence: CASSSQGQPQHF. CDR3 DNA sequence: TGTGCCAGCAGTTCACAGGGCCAGCCCCAGCATTTT. The V gene is TRBV6-6, the J gene TRBJ1-5; the D gene is possibly TRBD1 (6 bases). This CDR3 has 12 amino acids. The germline V gene has CDR1 MNHNY and CDR2 SVGAGI (reference sequence). V was clipped by 4 bases and J by 7 bases, with 8 bases between them.

V and J are TRBV5-6 and TRBJ1-1; possibly TRBD1 for D (5 bases). The germline V gene has CDR1 SGHDT and CDR2 YYEEEE. V shed 0 bases and J shed 4 bases, with 13 bases lying between them. The CDR3 runs to 15 residues. The CDR3 bases are TGTGCCAGCAGCTTGGCCGGCCGGGGGAGCACTGAAGCTTTCTTT. Its translation is CASSLAGRGSTEAFF.

The chain has TRBV19 and TRBJ1-2; possible D gene TRBD1, 5 bases. Germline values: CDR1 LNHDA, CDR2 SQIVND (reference sequence). V was cut by 5 bases and J by 3 bases, with 16 bases left in between. This CDR3 has 15 amino acids. The CDR3 here is CASSSPKGPHYGYTF. CDR3 in DNA: TGTGCCAGTAGTTCTCCCAAGGGGCCGCACTATGGCTACACCTTC.

The chain uses TRBV6-5 and TRBJ2-2; no firm D call. The CDR3 is made up of 11 amino acids. Trimming pared 8 bases from V and 3 bases from J, leaving 4 bases between. Germline V gene sequence: CDR1 MNHEY, CDR2 SVGAGI. The CDR3 here is CASRDTGELFF. CDR3 nucleotide sequence: TGTGCCAGCCGGGACACCGGGGAGCTGTTTTTT.

In nucleotides, the CDR3 is TGTGCCAGCAGCCAAGTAGGGGGAGCTGAAGCTTTCTTT. Its protein is CASSQVGGAEAFF. This sequence joins TRBV3-1 (or the pseudogene TRBV3-2) and TRBJ1-1; perhaps TRBD1 as D (6 bases). V dropped 1 base and J dropped 6 bases, with 9 bases sitting between them. The CDR3 runs 13 residues. Germline V gene lookup returns CDR1 LGHDT and CDR2 YNNKEL (reference sequence).